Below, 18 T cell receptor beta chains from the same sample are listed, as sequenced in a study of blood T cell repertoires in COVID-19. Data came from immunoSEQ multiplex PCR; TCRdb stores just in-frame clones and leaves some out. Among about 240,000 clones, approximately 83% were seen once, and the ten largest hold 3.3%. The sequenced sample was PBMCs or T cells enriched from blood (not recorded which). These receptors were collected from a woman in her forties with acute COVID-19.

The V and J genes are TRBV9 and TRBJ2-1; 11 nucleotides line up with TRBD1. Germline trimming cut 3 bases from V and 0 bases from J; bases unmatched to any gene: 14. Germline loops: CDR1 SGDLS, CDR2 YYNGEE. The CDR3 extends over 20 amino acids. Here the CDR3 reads CASSDPPGQGGKISYNEQFF. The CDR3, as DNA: TGTGCCAGCAGCGACCCGCCGGGACAGGGGGGGAAAATCTCCTACAATGAGCAGTTCTTC.

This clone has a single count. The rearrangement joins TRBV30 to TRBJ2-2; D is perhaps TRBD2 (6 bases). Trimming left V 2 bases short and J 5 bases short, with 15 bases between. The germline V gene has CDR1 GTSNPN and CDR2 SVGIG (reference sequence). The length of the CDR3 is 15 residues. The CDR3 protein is CAWSMNSGLTGELFF. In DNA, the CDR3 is TGTGCCTGGAGTATGAATAGCGGACTAACCGGGGAGCTGTTTTTT.

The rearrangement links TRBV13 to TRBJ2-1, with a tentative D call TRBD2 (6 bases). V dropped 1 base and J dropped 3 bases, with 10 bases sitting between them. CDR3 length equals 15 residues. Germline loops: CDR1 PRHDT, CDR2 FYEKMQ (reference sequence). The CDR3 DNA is TGTGCCAGCAGCTTAGTTAGCGGAAACTACAATGAGCAGTTCTTC. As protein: CASSLVSGNYNEQFF.

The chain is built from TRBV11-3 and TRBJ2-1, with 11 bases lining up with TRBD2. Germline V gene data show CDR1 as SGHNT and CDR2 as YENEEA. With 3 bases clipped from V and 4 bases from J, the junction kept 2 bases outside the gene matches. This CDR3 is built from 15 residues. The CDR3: CASSFSGRAYNEQFF. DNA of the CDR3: TGTGCCAGCAGCTTTAGCGGGAGGGCTTACAATGAGCAGTTCTTC.

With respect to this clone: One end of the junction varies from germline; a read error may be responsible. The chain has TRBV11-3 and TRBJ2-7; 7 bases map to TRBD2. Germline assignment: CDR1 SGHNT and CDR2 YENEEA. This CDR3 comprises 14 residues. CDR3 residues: CARSFGGGYAEQYF. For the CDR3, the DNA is TGTGCCCGCAGCTTTGGGGGGGGGTACGCCGAGCAGTACTTC.

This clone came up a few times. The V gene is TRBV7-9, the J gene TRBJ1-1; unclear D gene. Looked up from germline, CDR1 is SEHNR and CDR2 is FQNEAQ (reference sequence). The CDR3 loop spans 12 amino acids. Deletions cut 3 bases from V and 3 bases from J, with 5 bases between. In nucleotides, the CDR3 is TGTGCCAGCAGCTTGAGTGACACTGAAGCTTTCTTT. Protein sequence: CASSLSDTEAFF.

CDR3 DNA: TGTGCCAGCAGCTTGGAGGCGACAGGGGGCGCAGATACGCAGTATTTT. Translating gives CASSLEATGGADTQYF. V gene TRBV5-4 combines with J gene TRBJ2-3; 10 bases are shared with TRBD1. With 0 bases clipped from V and 4 bases from J, the junction kept 5 bases outside the gene matches. The CDR3 extends over 16 amino acids. Per the germline V gene, CDR1 is SGHNT and CDR2 is YYREEE (reference sequence). The variable domain in full, with the rest retrieved from reference TRBV5-4 and TRBJ2-3, is ETGVTQSPTHLIKTRGQQVTLRCSSQSGHNTVSWYQQALGQGPQFIFQYYREEENGRGNFPPRFSGLQFPNYSSELNVNALELDDSALYLCASSLEATGGADTQYFGPGTRLTVL.

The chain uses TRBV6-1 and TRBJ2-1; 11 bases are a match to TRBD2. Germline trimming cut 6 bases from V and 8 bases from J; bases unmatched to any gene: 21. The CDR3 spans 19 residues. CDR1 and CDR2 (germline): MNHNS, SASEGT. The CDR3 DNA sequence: TGTGCCAGCAGAGAAAAGGGCGTTCCGGGACTAGCGGCTTTCGATGAGCAGTTCTTC. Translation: CASREKGVPGLAAFDEQFF.

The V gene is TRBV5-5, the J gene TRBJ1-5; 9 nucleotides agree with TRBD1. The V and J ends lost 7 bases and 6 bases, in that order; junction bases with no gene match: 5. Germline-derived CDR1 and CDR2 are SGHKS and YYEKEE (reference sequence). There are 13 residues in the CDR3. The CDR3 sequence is CASGQGLGQPQHF. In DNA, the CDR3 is TGTGCCAGCGGACAGGGGCTCGGTCAGCCCCAGCATTTT. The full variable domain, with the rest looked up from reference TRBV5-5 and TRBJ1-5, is DAGVTQSPTHLIKTRGQQVTLRCSPISGHKSVSWYQQVLGQGPQFIFQYYEKEERGRGNFPDRFSARQFPNYSSELNVNALLLGDSALYLCASGQGLGQPQHFGDGTRLSIL.

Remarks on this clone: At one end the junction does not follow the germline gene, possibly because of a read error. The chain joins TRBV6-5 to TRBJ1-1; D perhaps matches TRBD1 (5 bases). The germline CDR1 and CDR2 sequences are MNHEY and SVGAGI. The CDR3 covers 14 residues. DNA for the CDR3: TGTGCCAGCACCCGACCGGGGGAGGCCGCTGAGGCTTTCTTT. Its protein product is CASTRPGEAAEAFF.

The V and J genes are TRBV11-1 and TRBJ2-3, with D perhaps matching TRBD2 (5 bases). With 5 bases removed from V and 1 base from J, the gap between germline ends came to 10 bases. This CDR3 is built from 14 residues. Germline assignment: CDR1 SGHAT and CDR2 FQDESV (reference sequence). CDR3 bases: TGTGCCAGCAGCCGACTAAAGGGCACAGATACGCAGTATTTT. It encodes CASSRLKGTDTQYF.

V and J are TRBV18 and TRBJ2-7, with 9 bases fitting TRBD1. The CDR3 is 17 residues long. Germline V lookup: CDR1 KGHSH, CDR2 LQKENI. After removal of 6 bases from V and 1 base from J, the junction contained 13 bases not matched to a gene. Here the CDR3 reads CASSRSGTGLLSYEQYF. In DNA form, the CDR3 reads TGTGCCAGCTCGCGTTCCGGGACAGGGCTCCTATCCTACGAGCAGTACTTC.

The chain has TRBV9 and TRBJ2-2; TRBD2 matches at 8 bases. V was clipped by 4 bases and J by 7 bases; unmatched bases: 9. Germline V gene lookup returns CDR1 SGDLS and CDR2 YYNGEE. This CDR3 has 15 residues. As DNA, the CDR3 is TGTGCCAGCAGCTCTGCGGGACTAGGCAACGGGGAGCTGTTTTTT. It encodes CASSSAGLGNGELFF.

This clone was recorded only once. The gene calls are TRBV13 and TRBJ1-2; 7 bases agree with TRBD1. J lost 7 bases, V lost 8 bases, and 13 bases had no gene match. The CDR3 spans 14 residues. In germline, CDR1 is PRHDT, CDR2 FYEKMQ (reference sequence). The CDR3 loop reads CASGRDRLPGGYTF. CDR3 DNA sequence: TGTGCCAGCGGCCGGGACAGACTACCAGGTGGCTACACCTTC.

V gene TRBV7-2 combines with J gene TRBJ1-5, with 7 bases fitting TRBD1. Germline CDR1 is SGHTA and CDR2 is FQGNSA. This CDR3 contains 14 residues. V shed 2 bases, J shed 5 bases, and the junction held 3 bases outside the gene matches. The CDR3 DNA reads TGTGCCAGCAGCTTAAGACAGGGACATCAGCCCCAGCATTTT. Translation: CASSLRQGHQPQHF.

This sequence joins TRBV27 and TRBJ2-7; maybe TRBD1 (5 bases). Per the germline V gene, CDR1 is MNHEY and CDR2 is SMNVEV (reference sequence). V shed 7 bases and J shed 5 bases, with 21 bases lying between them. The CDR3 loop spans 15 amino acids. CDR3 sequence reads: CASKPQVQLRNEQYF. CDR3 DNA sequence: TGTGCCAGCAAACCACAGGTGCAACTCAGGAACGAGCAGTACTTC.

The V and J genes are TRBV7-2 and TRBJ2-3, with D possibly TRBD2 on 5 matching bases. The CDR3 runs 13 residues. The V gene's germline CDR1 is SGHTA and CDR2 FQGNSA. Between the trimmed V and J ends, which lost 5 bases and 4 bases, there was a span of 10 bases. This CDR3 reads CASSTTGADTQYF. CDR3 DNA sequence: TGTGCCAGCAGCACCACCGGGGCAGATACGCAGTATTTT.

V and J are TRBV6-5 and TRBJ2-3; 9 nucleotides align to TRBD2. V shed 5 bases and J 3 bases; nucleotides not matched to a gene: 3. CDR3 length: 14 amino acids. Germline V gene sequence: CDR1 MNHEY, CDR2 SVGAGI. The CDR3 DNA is TGTGCCAGCAGTATAGCGGGAGAGACAGATACGCAGTATTTT. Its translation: CASSIAGETDTQYF.